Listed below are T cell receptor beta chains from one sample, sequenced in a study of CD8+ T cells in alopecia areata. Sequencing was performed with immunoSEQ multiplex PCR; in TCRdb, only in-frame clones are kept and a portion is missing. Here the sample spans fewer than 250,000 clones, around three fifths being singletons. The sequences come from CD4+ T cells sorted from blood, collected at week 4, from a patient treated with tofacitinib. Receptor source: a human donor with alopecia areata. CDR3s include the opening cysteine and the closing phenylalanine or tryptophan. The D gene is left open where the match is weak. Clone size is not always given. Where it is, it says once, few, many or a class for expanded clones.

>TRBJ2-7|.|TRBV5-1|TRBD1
CASSRGQGDYEQYF
TGCGCCAGCTCCCGTGGACAGGGGGACTACGAGCAGTACTTC
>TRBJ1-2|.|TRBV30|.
CAWSVLGLNGYTF
TGTGCCTGGAGTGTACTAGGCTTGAATGGCTACACCTTC
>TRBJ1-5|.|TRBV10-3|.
CAISESVGGLTQHF
TGTGCCATCAGTGAGTCGGTCGGCGGGTTGACCCAGCATTTT
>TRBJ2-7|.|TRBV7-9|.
CASSLGGGSGYEQYF
TGTGCCAGCAGCTTAGGAGGCGGCAGCGGGTACGAGCAGTACTTC
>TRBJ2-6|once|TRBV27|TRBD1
CASTRTGPINVLTF
TGTGCCAGCACCCGGACAGGGCCTATCAACGTCCTGACTTTC
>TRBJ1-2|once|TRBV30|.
CAWSDRVPSRGYTF
TGTGCCTGGAGTGACCGGGTTCCTTCCAGAGGCTACACCTTC
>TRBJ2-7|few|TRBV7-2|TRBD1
CASSSTGGSYEQYF
TGTGCCAGCAGCTCCACAGGGGGCTCCTACGAGCAGTACTTC
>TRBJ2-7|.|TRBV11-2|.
CASSTRGVSYEQYF
TGTGCCAGCAGTACTAGGGGGGTTTCCTACGAGCAGTACTTC
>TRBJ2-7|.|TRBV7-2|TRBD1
CASSPRTGGDYEQYF
TGTGCCAGCAGCCCAAGGACAGGGGGAGACTACGAGCAGTACTTC
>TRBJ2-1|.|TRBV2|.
CASRGTSSYNEQFF
TGTGCCAGCAGGGGCACGAGCTCCTACAATGAGCAGTTCTTC
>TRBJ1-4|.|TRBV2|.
CASVLANEKLFF
TGTGCCAGCGTTCTGGCTAATGAAAAACTGTTTTTT
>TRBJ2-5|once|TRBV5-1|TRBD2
CASKTWTSGETQYF
TGCGCCAGCAAAACTTGGACTAGCGGGGAGACCCAGTACTTC
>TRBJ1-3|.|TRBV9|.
CASSVDTGLDTIYF
TGTGCCAGCAGCGTAGACACAGGGCTTGACACCATATATTTT
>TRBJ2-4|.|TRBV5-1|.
CASSSVEGRNIQYF
TGCGCCAGCAGCTCCGTCGAGGGTCGGAACATTCAGTACTTC
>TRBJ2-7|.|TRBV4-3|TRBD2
CASSQDSGGPYEQYF
TGCGCCAGCAGCCAAGATAGCGGGGGGCCCTACGAGCAGTACTTC
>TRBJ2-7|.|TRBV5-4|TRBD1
CASSPGQVSYEQYF
TGTGCCAGCAGCCCCGGACAGGTCTCCTACGAGCAGTACTTC
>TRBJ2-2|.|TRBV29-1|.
CSVQRGLNTGELFF
TGCAGCGTTCAAAGGGGCCTCAACACCGGGGAGCTGTTTTTT
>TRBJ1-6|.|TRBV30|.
CAWSAVRYNSPLHF
TGTGCCTGGAGTGCTGTTAGATATAATTCACCCCTCCACTTT
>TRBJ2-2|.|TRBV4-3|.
CASSPNQGTGELFF
TGCGCCAGCAGCCCGAACCAGGGGACCGGGGAGCTGTTTTTT
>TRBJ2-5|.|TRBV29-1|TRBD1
CSSTQGQGLETQYF
TGCAGCTCCACCCAGGGACAGGGCCTAGAGACCCAGTACTTC
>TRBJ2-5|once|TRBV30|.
CAWSPSRGQETQYF
TGTGCCTGGAGTCCGTCTAGGGGGCAAGAGACCCAGTACTTC
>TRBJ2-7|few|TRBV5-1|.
CASSAGASVDEQYF
TGCGCCAGCAGCGCGGGGGCCTCGGTGGACGAGCAGTACTTC
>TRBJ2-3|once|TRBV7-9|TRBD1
CASSLTGGALDTQYF
TGTGCCAGCAGCTTGACAGGGGGGGCCCTGGATACGCAGTATTTT
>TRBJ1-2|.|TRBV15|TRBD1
CATSRDLKTGGDGYTF
TGTGCCACCAGCAGAGATCTCAAAACAGGGGGTGATGGCTACACCTTC
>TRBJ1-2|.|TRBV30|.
CAHGINYGYTF
TGTGCCCACGGTATTAACTATGGCTACACCTTC
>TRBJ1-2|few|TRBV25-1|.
CASSESPGSNYGYTF
TGTGCCAGCAGTGAATCGCCAGGGAGCAACTATGGCTACACCTTC
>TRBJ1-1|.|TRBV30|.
CAWSVGSLDTEAFF
TGTGCCTGGAGTGTTGGGAGTTTGGACACTGAAGCTTTCTTT
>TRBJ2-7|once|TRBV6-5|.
CAAPIPEQYF
TGTGCCGCACCGATTCCCGAGCAGTACTTC
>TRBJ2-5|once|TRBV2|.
CASISAGLGTQYF
TGTGCCAGCATTAGTGCGGGTCTCGGGACCCAGTACTTC
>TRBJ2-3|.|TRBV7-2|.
CASSPTLVSDTQYF
TGTGCCAGCAGCCCAACTCTAGTATCAGATACGCAGTATTTT
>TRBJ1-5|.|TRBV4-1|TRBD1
CASSGDRVSNQPQHF
TGCGCCAGCAGCGGGGACAGGGTAAGCAATCAGCCCCAGCATTTT
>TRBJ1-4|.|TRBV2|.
CASSEGQGVWILFF
TGTGCCAGCAGTGAAGGGCAGGGAGTATGGATACTGTTTTTT